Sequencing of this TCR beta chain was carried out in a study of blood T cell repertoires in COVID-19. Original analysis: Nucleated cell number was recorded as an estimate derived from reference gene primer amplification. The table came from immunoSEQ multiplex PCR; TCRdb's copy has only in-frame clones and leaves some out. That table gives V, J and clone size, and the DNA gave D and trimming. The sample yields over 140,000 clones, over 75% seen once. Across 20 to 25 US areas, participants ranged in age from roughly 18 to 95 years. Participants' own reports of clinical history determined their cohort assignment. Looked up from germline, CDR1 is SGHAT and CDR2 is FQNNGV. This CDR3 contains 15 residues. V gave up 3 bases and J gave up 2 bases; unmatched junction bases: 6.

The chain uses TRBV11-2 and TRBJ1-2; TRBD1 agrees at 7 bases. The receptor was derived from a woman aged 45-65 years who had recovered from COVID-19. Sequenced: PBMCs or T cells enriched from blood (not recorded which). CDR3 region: CASSLETGLNYGYTF. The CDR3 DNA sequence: TGTGCCAGCAGCTTGGAGACAGGGTTAAACTATGGCTACACCTTC. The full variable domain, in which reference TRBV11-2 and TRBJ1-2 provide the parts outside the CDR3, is EAGVAQSPRYKIIEKRQSVAFWCNPISGHATLYWYQQILGQGPKLLIQFQNNGVVDDSQLPKDRFSAERLKGVDSTLKIQPAKLEDSAVYLCASSLETGLNYGYTFGSGTRLTVV.